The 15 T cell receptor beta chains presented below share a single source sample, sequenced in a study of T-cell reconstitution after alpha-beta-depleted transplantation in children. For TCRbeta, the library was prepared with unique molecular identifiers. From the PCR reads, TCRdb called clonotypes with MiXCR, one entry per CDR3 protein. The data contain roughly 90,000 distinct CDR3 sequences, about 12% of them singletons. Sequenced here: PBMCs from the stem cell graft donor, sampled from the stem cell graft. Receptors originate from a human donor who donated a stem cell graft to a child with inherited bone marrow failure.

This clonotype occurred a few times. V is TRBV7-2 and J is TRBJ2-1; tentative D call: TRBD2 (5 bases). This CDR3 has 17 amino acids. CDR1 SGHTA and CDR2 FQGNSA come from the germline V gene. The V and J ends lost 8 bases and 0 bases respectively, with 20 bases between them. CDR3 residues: CASLEGYVSSSYNEQFF. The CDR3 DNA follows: TGTGCCAGCTTAGAGGGTTATGTTTCCAGCTCCTACAATGAGCAGTTCTTC.

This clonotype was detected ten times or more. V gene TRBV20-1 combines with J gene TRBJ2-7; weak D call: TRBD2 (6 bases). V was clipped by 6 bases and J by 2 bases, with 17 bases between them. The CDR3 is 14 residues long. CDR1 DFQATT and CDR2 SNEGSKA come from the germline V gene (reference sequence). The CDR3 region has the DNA TGCAGTGCCCACTCCCCAGGAGGGCCCTACGAGCAGTACTTC. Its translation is CSAHSPGGPYEQYF.

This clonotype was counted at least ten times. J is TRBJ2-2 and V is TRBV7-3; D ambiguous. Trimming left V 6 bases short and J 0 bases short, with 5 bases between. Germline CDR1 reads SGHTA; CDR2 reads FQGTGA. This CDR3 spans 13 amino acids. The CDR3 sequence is CASRSPNTGELFF. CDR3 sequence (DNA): TGTGCCAGCAGGAGCCCGAACACCGGGGAGCTGTTTTTT.

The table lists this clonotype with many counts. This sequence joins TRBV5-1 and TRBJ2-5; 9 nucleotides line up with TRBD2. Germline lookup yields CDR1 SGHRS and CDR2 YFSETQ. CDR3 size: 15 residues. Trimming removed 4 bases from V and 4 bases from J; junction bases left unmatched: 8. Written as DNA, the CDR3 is TGCGCCAGCAGCCCCCTCGCGGGAGGGCCAGAGACCCAGTACTTC. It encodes CASSPLAGGPETQYF.

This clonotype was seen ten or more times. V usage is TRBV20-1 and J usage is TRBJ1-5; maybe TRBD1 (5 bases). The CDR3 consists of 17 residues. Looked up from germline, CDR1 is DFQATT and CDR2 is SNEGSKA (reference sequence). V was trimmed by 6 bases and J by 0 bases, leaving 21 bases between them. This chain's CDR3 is CSAETLGHTISNQPQHF. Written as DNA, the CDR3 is TGCAGTGCCGAAACCCTGGGGCATACCATTAGCAATCAGCCCCAGCATTTT.

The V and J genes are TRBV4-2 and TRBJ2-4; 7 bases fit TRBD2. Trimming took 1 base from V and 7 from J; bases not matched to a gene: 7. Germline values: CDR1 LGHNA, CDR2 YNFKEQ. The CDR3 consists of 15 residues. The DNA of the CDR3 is TGTGCCAGCAGCCAAGTTACCGGGGGGTGGAACATTCAGTACTTC. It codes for CASSQVTGGWNIQYF.

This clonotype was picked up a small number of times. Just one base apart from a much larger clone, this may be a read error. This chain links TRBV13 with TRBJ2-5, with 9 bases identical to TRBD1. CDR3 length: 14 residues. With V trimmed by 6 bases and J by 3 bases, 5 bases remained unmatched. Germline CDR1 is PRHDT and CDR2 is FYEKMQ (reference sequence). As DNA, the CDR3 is TGTGCCAGCAGTCCCCGGACAGGGGAAGAGACCCAGTACTTC. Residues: CASSPRTGEETQYF.

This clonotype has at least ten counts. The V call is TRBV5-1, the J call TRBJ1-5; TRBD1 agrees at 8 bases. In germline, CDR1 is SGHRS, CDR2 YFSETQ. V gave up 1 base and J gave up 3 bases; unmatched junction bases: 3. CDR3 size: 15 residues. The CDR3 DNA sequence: TGCGCCAGCAGCTTGACAGGGGGGTTCAATCAGCCCCAGCATTTT. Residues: CASSLTGGFNQPQHF. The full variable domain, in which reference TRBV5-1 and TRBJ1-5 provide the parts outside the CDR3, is KAGVTQTPRYLIKTRGQQVTLSCSPISGHRSVSWYQQTPGQGLQFLFEYFSETQRNKGNFPGRFSGRQFSNSRSEMNVSTLELGDSALYLCASSLTGGFNQPQHFGDGTRLSIL.

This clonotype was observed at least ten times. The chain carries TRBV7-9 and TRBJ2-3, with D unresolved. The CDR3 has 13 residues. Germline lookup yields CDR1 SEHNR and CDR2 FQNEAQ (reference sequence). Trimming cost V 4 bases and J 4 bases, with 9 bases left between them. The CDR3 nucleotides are TGTGCCAGCAGCTCCTACCACGCAGATACGCAGTATTTT. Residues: CASSSYHADTQYF.

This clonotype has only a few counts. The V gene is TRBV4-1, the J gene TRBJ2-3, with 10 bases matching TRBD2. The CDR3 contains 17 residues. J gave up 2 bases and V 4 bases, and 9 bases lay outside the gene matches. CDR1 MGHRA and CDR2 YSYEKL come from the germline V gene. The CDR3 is CASSPYPGLAYTDTQYF. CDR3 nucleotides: TGCGCCAGCAGCCCCTACCCGGGACTAGCGTACACAGATACGCAGTATTTT.

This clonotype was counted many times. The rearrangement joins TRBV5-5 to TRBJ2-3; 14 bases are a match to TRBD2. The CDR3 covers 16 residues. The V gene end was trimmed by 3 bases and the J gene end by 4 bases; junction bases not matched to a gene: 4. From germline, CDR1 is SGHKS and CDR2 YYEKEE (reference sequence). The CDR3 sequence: CASSSGLAGGPDTQYF. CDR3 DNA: TGTGCCAGCAGCTCAGGACTAGCGGGAGGACCAGATACGCAGTATTTT.

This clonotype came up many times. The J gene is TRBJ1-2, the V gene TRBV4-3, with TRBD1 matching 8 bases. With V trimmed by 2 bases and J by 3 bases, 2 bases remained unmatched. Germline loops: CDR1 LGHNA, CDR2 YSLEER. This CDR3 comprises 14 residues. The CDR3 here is CASSQMTGDYGYTF. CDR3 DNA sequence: TGCGCCAGCAGCCAAATGACAGGGGACTATGGCTACACCTTC.

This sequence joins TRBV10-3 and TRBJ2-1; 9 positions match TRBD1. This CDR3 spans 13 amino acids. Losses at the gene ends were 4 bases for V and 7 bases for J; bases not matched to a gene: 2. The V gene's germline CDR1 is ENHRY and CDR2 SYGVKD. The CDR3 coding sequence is TGTGCCATCAGTGGGGACAGGGAGAATGAGCAGTTCTTC. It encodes CAISGDRENEQFF.

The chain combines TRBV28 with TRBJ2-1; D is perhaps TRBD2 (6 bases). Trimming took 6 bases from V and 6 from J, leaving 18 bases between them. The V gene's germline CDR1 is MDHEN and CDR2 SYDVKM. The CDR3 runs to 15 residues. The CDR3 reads CASSIAVWSGNEQFF. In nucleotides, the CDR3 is TGTGCCAGCAGCATAGCGGTTTGGTCTGGCAATGAGCAGTTCTTC.

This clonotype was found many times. The CDR3 here is CASSRDVGLEQFF. CDR3 in DNA: TGTGCCAGCTCCCGGGACGTCGGGCTTGAGCAGTTCTTC. V is TRBV18 and J is TRBJ2-1; D could derive from TRBD1 or TRBD2 (5 bases each). Deletions cut 6 bases from V and 9 bases from J, with 15 bases between. CDR1 KGHSH and CDR2 LQKENI come from the germline V gene. The CDR3 loop spans 13 amino acids.